This is a list of T cell receptor beta chains from one sample in a study of cytomegalovirus exposure and HLA in healthy donors. The method was immunoSEQ multiplex PCR; TCRdb's version includes in-frame clones alone and lacks a portion of them. The sample holds over 200,000 clones; about 86% are singletons and the top ten take 2.9%. Material for sequencing was PBMCs. These TCRs come from a woman aged 18-29 years in good health and CMV-seronegative. The CDR3 runs from the conserved cysteine through the conserved F or W. D genes are given only for firm matches. Not all rows give a size; the values are once, few, many and, for expanded clones, a class.

D gene: TRBD2
clone size: -
J gene: TRBJ2-1
V gene: TRBV5-6
CDR3 protein: CASSHRSGGYNEQFF
CDR3 DNA: TGTGCCAGCAGTCATCGCAGCGGGGGTTACAATGAGCAGTTCTTC

D gene: TRBD2
clone size: once
J gene: TRBJ2-3
V gene: TRBV5-4
CDR3 protein: CASSEAGEGPDTQYF
CDR3 DNA: TGTGCCAGCAGCGAAGCGGGGGAGGGGCCAGATACGCAGTATTTT

D gene: TRBD1
clone size: -
J gene: TRBJ2-1
V gene: TRBV5-6
CDR3 protein: CASSLDGRGRIPYEQFF
CDR3 DNA: TGTGCCAGCAGCTTGGATGGCAGGGGGCGTATACCGTATGAGCAGTTCTTC

D gene: TRBD1
clone size: -
J gene: TRBJ1-4
V gene: TRBV6-5
CDR3 protein: CASSMGQAYNEKLFF
CDR3 DNA: TGTGCCAGCAGTATGGGACAGGCTTATAATGAAAAACTGTTTTTT

D gene: TRBD2
clone size: -
J gene: TRBJ2-1
V gene: TRBV6-1
CDR3 protein: CASSEYVSGREGYNEQFF
CDR3 DNA: TGTGCCAGCAGTGAATACGTATCTGGGCGGGAGGGCTACAATGAGCAGTTCTTC

D gene: TRBD2
clone size: -
J gene: TRBJ2-3
V gene: TRBV4-1
CDR3 protein: CASSHLGSGSVVIRDTQYF
CDR3 DNA: TGCGCCAGCAGCCACCTAGGTAGCGGGAGCGTTGTGATCCGGGATACGCAGTATTTT

D gene: TRBD1
clone size: -
J gene: TRBJ1-4
V gene: TRBV7-2
CDR3 protein: CASSLVRGANEKLFF
CDR3 DNA: TGTGCCAGCAGCTTGGTCAGGGGGGCTAATGAAAAACTGTTTTTT

D gene: -
clone size: -
J gene: TRBJ1-3
V gene: TRBV2
CDR3 protein: CASSDLSARSGNTIYF
CDR3 DNA: TGTGCCAGCAGTGACCTATCCGCCCGCTCTGGAAACACCATATATTTT

D gene: TRBD1
clone size: once
J gene: TRBJ1-1
V gene: TRBV7-9
CDR3 protein: CASSLYQGANTEAFF
CDR3 DNA: TGTGCCAGCAGCTTATATCAGGGGGCGAACACTGAAGCTTTCTTT

D gene: -
clone size: -
J gene: TRBJ1-5
V gene: TRBV19
CDR3 protein: CASSETGEEGQPQHF
CDR3 DNA: TGTGCCAGTAGCGAGACGGGAGAAGAGGGTCAGCCCCAGCATTTT

D gene: -
clone size: -
J gene: TRBJ2-3
V gene: TRBV4-2
CDR3 protein: CASSQDWEDESPDTQYF
CDR3 DNA: TGTGCCAGCAGCCAAGATTGGGAGGACGAGTCCCCAGATACGCAGTATTTT

D gene: -
clone size: -
J gene: TRBJ1-5
V gene: TRBV28
CDR3 protein: CASSSQVVSWSNQPQHF
CDR3 DNA: TGTGCCAGCAGTTCTCAGGTAGTCAGTTGGAGCAATCAGCCCCAGCATTTT

D gene: -
clone size: -
J gene: TRBJ2-7
V gene: TRBV5-8
CDR3 protein: CASSLPISGATYEQYF
CDR3 DNA: TGTGCCAGCAGCTTGCCGATTAGCGGCGCCACCTACGAGCAGTACTTC

D gene: -
clone size: -
J gene: TRBJ1-2
V gene: TRBV4-1
CDR3 protein: CASSQALVGYGYTF
CDR3 DNA: TGCGCCAGCAGCCAAGCTCTCGTCGGCTATGGCTACACCTTC

D gene: TRBD1
clone size: -
J gene: TRBJ1-2
V gene: TRBV4-3
CDR3 protein: CASSQDTGVNYGYTF
CDR3 DNA: TGCGCCAGCAGCCAAGACACAGGGGTGAACTATGGCTACACCTTC

D gene: -
clone size: -
J gene: TRBJ2-7
V gene: TRBV5-4
CDR3 protein: CASSGGGSAEQYF
CDR3 DNA: TGTGCCAGCAGCGGGGGGGGCTCCGCCGAGCAGTACTTC

D gene: -
clone size: -
J gene: TRBJ2-3
V gene: TRBV20-1
CDR3 protein: CSATTDTQYF
CDR3 DNA: TGCAGTGCTACAACAGATACGCAGTATTTT

D gene: TRBD2
clone size: -
J gene: TRBJ2-1
V gene: TRBV28
CDR3 protein: CASSFKLAGGLEVEQFF
CDR3 DNA: TGTGCCAGCAGTTTTAAACTAGCGGGAGGTCTCGAGGTGGAGCAGTTCTTC

D gene: -
clone size: -
J gene: TRBJ2-1
V gene: TRBV11-3
CDR3 protein: CASSLAPDEQFF
CDR3 DNA: TGTGCCAGCAGCTTAGCTCCAGATGAGCAGTTCTTC

D gene: TRBD1
clone size: -
J gene: TRBJ2-2
V gene: TRBV7-2
CDR3 protein: CASSSTGATTGELFF
CDR3 DNA: TGTGCCAGCAGCTCGACAGGGGCCACCACCGGGGAGCTGTTTTTT

D gene: TRBD1
clone size: once
J gene: TRBJ1-3
V gene: TRBV28
CDR3 protein: CASLTQGHSSGNTIYF
CDR3 DNA: TGTGCCAGTCTCACACAGGGGCATAGCTCTGGAAACACCATATATTTT

D gene: TRBD1
clone size: -
J gene: TRBJ1-5
V gene: TRBV5-6
CDR3 protein: CASSSRQGTQHF
CDR3 DNA: TGTGCCAGCAGCTCACGACAGGGAACCCAGCATTTT

D gene: TRBD1
clone size: few
J gene: TRBJ2-3
V gene: TRBV28
CDR3 protein: CASSGQGPDTQYF
CDR3 DNA: TGTGCCAGCAGTGGACAGGGCCCAGATACGCAGTATTTT

D gene: -
clone size: -
J gene: TRBJ2-1
V gene: TRBV18
CDR3 protein: CASSPTGAGTEQFF
CDR3 DNA: TGTGCCAGCTCACCCACAGGGGCGGGAACTGAGCAGTTCTTC

D gene: -
clone size: -
J gene: TRBJ2-7
V gene: TRBV4-1
CDR3 protein: CASSQTQGYEQYF
CDR3 DNA: TGCGCCAGCAGCCAAACCCAGGGGTACGAGCAGTACTTC

D gene: -
clone size: -
J gene: TRBJ2-5
V gene: TRBV11-2
CDR3 protein: CASSRRPGETQYF
CDR3 DNA: TGTGCCAGCAGCCGTCGGCCGGGAGAGACCCAGTACTTC

D gene: TRBD2
clone size: -
J gene: TRBJ2-1
V gene: TRBV7-2
CDR3 protein: CASSLGGNYNEQFF
CDR3 DNA: TGTGCCAGCAGCCTCGGGGGGAACTACAATGAGCAGTTCTTC

D gene: TRBD2
clone size: -
J gene: TRBJ2-1
V gene: TRBV5-3
CDR3 protein: CARSLGLAGVINEQFF
CDR3 DNA: TGTGCCAGAAGCTTGGGCCTAGCGGGGGTTATAAATGAGCAGTTCTTC

D gene: -
clone size: -
J gene: TRBJ2-3
V gene: TRBV10-2
CDR3 protein: CASRPIDRLGTDTQYF
CDR3 DNA: TGCGCCAGCAGGCCCATCGACAGGCTGGGCACAGATACGCAGTATTTT

D gene: -
clone size: -
J gene: TRBJ2-7
V gene: TRBV2
CDR3 protein: CASSVRTYSYEQYF
CDR3 DNA: TGTGCCAGCAGTGTCAGGACATACTCCTACGAGCAGTACTTC

D gene: TRBD1
clone size: -
J gene: TRBJ2-7
V gene: TRBV28
CDR3 protein: CASTEGPHRGNEQYF
CDR3 DNA: TGTGCCAGCACCGAGGGGCCGCACAGGGGGAACGAGCAGTACTTC

D gene: -
clone size: -
J gene: TRBJ1-4
V gene: TRBV28
CDR3 protein: CASSRNTGFREKLFF
CDR3 DNA: TGTGCCAGCAGCCGTAATACAGGGTTCCGTGAAAAACTGTTTTTT

D gene: TRBD1
clone size: once
J gene: TRBJ1-2
V gene: TRBV18
CDR3 protein: CASSRGQGEAGYTF
CDR3 DNA: TGTGCCAGCTCACGCGGACAGGGCGAAGCTGGCTACACCTTC

D gene: -
clone size: -
J gene: TRBJ2-1
V gene: TRBV28
CDR3 protein: CASSFIDSGIDEQFF
CDR3 DNA: TGTGCCAGCAGTTTTATAGATAGTGGTATCGATGAGCAGTTCTTC

D gene: TRBD1
clone size: once
J gene: TRBJ1-3
V gene: TRBV27
CDR3 protein: CASSSTGGKPGNTIYF
CDR3 DNA: TGTGCCAGCAGTTCGACAGGGGGTAAGCCTGGAAACACCATATATTTT

D gene: -
clone size: -
J gene: TRBJ1-2
V gene: TRBV28
CDR3 protein: CASSRIRGGRWYGYTF
CDR3 DNA: TGTGCCAGCAGCCGAATTCGGGGGGGGCGTTGGTATGGCTACACCTTC

D gene: TRBD2
clone size: few
J gene: TRBJ2-1
V gene: TRBV6-1
CDR3 protein: CASFLTSGSPNEQFF
CDR3 DNA: TGTGCCAGCTTTCTGACTAGCGGGAGCCCGAATGAGCAGTTCTTC

D gene: -
clone size: once
J gene: TRBJ2-7
V gene: TRBV28
CDR3 protein: CASSPLLTGPTYEQYF
CDR3 DNA: TGTGCCAGCAGTCCCCTGCTTACAGGGCCCACCTACGAGCAGTACTTC

D gene: TRBD1
clone size: -
J gene: TRBJ1-2
V gene: TRBV15
CDR3 protein: CATSRGDRFYGYTF
CDR3 DNA: TGTGCCACCAGCAGGGGGGACAGGTTCTATGGCTACACCTTC

D gene: TRBD1
clone size: -
J gene: TRBJ2-7
V gene: TRBV11-2
CDR3 protein: CASSFQTGYIYEQYF
CDR3 DNA: TGTGCCAGCAGCTTTCAGACAGGGTATATCTACGAGCAGTACTTC

D gene: -
clone size: once
J gene: TRBJ1-5
V gene: TRBV28
CDR3 protein: CASREGVPTAQHF
CDR3 DNA: TGTGCCAGCAGGGAAGGGGTCCCCACGGCCCAGCATTTT

D gene: -
clone size: -
J gene: TRBJ1-2
V gene: TRBV30
CDR3 protein: CAWTRNYGYTF
CDR3 DNA: TGTGCCTGGACGCGCAACTATGGCTACACCTTC